What follows are 7 T cell receptor beta chains derived from one specimen sequenced in a study of cytomegalovirus exposure and HLA in healthy donors. 13 Jbeta primers and 60 Vbeta primers were used for the PCR. The assay was immunoSEQ multiplex PCR, and TCRdb's table has in-frame clones only and misses some. The sample shows around 200,000 clones, and 0.9% to 1.4% sits with its ten largest clones. Sequenced material: PBMCs. These receptors were taken from a girl aged 2-9 years in good health and CMV-seropositive.

This chain connects TRBV6-5 to TRBJ2-3; TRBD2 matches at 10 bases. CDR1 and CDR2 (germline): MNHEY, SVGAGI. This CDR3 contains 15 residues. With 2 bases clipped from V and 2 bases from J, the junction kept 1 base outside the gene matches. The CDR3 is CASSYTSGNTDTQYF. CDR3 bases: TGTGCCAGCAGTTACACTAGCGGGAACACAGATACGCAGTATTTT.

The rearrangement joins TRBV4-2 to TRBJ2-7; possible D gene TRBD1, 7 bases. CDR1 LGHNA and CDR2 YNFKEQ come from the germline V gene. This CDR3 is built from 17 residues. V lost 1 base and J 2 bases, leaving 18 bases between the germline ends. DNA for the CDR3: TGTGCCAGCAGCCAAGCTGGGGGGACCGGACAGGCCTACGAGCAGTACTTC. This gives the protein CASSQAGGTGQAYEQYF.

The rearrangement links TRBV28 to TRBJ2-3; TRBD1 is a possible D gene (6 bases). This CDR3 comprises 19 residues. Trimming removed 3 bases at V and 6 bases at J, with 28 bases between. Germline CDR1 is MDHEN and CDR2 is SYDVKM. In nucleotides, the CDR3 is TGTGCCAGCAGTTTCTTTACAGGGAATGGCGAGACGAGGGGGGATACGCAGTATTTT. Its protein product is CASSFFTGNGETRGDTQYF.

This chain connects TRBV30 to TRBJ1-5; 10 nucleotides line up with TRBD1. This CDR3 is built from 18 residues. Germline V gene data show CDR1 as GTSNPN and CDR2 as SVGIG (reference sequence). V shed 2 bases and J 0 bases; nucleotides not matched to a gene: 10. The CDR3 DNA reads TGTGCCTGGAGTTTTGGGACAGGGGAATTTTATAGCAATCAGCCCCAGCATTTT. Amino acids: CAWSFGTGEFYSNQPQHF.

The chain combines TRBV28 with TRBJ2-7, with TRBD1 as a possible D gene (6 bases). The length of the CDR3 is 15 residues. Trimming stripped 8 bases from V and 3 bases from J, with 20 bases between. The germline gives CDR1 MDHEN, CDR2 SYDVKM. As DNA, the CDR3 is TGTGCCAGCGGAGCCCTGGGGACAAATGGCTACGAGCAGTACTTC. It yields the protein CASGALGTNGYEQYF.

The rearrangement links TRBV7-3 to TRBJ2-2; no reliable D call. Trimming removed 0 bases from V and 6 bases from J, with 5 bases in between. The CDR3 spans 13 residues. The germline V gene encodes CDR1 SGHTA and CDR2 FQGTGA. The CDR3: CASSLTLSGELFF. Written as DNA, the CDR3 is TGTGCCAGCAGCTTAACTTTATCCGGGGAGCTGTTTTTT. Drawing the rest from reference TRBV7-3 and TRBJ2-2, the complete variable domain is GAGVSQTPSNKVTEKGKYVELRCDPISGHTALYWYRQSLGQGPEFLIYFQGTGAADDSGLPNDRFFAVRPEGSVSTLKIQRTERGDSAVYLCASSLTLSGELFFGEGSRLTVL.

The chain links TRBV7-9 to TRBJ1-1; TRBD1 matches 10 bases. The CDR3 extends over 13 amino acids. With V trimmed by 7 bases and J by 6 bases, 5 bases remained unmatched. Germline-derived CDR1 and CDR2 are SEHNR and FQNEAQ (reference sequence). In nucleotides, the CDR3 is TGTGCCAGCATCGAGACAGGGGGCCCTGAAGCTTTCTTT. This encodes CASIETGGPEAFF. The whole variable domain, remainder taken from reference TRBV7-9 and TRBJ1-1, is DTGVSQNPRHKITKRGQNVTFRCDPISEHNRLYWYRQTLGQGPEFLTYFQNEAQLEKSRLLSDRFSAERPKGSFSTLEIQRTEQGDSAMYLCASIETGGPEAFFGQGTRLTVV.